The rows below give T cell receptor beta chains drawn from one sample of a study of CD8 T cells in ankylosing spondylitis. TCRdb called the 5' RACE reads again in MiXCR, with one record for every CDR3 protein. Among about 700,000 distinct CDR3 sequences listed, around 20% were seen once. The sequencing input was blood, either unsorted or a sorted T cell fraction (not recorded which). Receptor source: a male donor with ankylosing spondylitis. CDR3s include the opening cysteine and the closing phenylalanine or tryptophan. D genes are given only for firm matches. Clone sizes are given selectively: once, few, many, or a class where the clone is expanded.

J | V | size | D | CDR3 | DNA
TRBJ2-6 | TRBV5-1 | many | TRBD2 | CASSVSGGQFSGANVLTF | TGCGCCAGCAGTGTCAGCGGGGGGCAATTCTCTGGGGCCAACGTCCTGACTTTC
TRBJ1-5 | TRBV27 | - | - | CASTDSGQSNQPQHF | TGTGCCAGCACTGACTCAGGGCAGAGCAATCAGCCCCAGCATTTT
TRBJ1-6 | TRBV27 | few | - | CASRGWMGVHNSPLHF | TGTGCCAGCAGGGGGTGGATGGGTGTCCATAATTCACCCCTCCACTTT
TRBJ1-1 | TRBV12-3/TRBV12-4 | many | TRBD1 | CASTLDRVNTEAFF | TGTGCCAGCACCTTGGACAGGGTGAACACTGAAGCTTTCTTT
TRBJ2-3 | TRBV20-1 | few | TRBD2 | CSAALTSGRPSTDTQYF | TGCAGTGCTGCCCTTACTAGCGGGAGGCCCAGCACAGATACGCAGTATTTT
TRBJ2-2 | TRBV7-2 | - | TRBD2 | CASSPPSGKNTGELFF | TGTGCCAGCAGCCCACCTAGCGGGAAAAACACCGGGGAGCTGTTTTTT
TRBJ2-7 | TRBV20-1 | - | TRBD2 | CSARDGGAGGAYEQYF | TGCAGTGCTAGAGATGGGGGGGCGGGAGGTGCCTACGAGCAGTACTTC
TRBJ1-5 | TRBV5-1 | many | - | CASSPQGFNQPQHF | TGCGCCAGCAGCCCACAGGGATTCAATCAGCCCCAGCATTTT
TRBJ1-4 | TRBV15 | - | - | CATSRGGGLFF | TGTGCCACCAGCAGAGGGGGAGGACTGTTTTTT
TRBJ2-3 | TRBV7-9 | - | - | CASSNGWADTQYF | TGTGCCAGCAGCAACGGGTGGGCAGATACGCAGTATTTT
TRBJ2-6 | TRBV11-2 | few | - | CASSSAPGAGANVLTF | TGTGCCAGCAGCTCCGCCCCGGGGGCTGGGGCCAACGTCCTGACTTTC
TRBJ2-7 | TRBV7-2 | - | - | CASSSVGSYEQYF | TGTGCCAGCAGCTCCGTCGGGAGCTACGAGCAGTACTTC
TRBJ2-7 | TRBV12-3/TRBV12-4 | few | TRBD1 | CASSLRGQESSYEQYF | TGTGCCAGCAGCCTTAGGGGACAGGAAAGCTCCTACGAGCAGTACTTC
TRBJ1-1 | TRBV20-1 | - | - | CSARDDGLNTEAFF | TGCAGTGCTAGAGACGACGGACTGAACACTGAAGCTTTCTTT
TRBJ2-7 | TRBV5-1 | few | - | CASRRDGASYEQYF | TGCGCCAGCCGACGGGACGGAGCCTCCTACGAGCAGTACTTC